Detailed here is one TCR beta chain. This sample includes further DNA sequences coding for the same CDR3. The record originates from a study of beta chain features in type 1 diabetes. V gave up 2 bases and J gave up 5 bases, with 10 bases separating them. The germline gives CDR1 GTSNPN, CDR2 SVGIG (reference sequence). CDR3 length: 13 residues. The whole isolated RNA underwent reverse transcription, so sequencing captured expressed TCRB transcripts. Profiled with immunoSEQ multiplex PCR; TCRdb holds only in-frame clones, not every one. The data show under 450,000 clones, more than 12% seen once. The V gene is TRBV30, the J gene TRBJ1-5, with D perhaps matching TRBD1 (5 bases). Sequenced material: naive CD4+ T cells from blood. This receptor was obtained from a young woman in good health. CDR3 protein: CAWSPRGDQPQHF. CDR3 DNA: TGTGCCTGGAGTCCTCGGGGGGATCAGCCCCAGCATTTT.